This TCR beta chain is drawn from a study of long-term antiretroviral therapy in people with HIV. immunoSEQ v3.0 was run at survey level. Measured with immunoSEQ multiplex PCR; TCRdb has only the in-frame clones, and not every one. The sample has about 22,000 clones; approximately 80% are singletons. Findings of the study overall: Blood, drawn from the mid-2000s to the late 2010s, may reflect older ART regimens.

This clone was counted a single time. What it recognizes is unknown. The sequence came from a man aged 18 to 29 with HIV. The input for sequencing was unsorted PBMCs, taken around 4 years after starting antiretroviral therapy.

The CDR3 here is CASSQHQETQYF. In nucleotides, the CDR3 is TGTGCCAGCAGCCAACACCAAGAGACCCAGTACTTC. The J gene is TRBJ2-5, the V gene TRBV5-4; no clear D gene. The V gene's germline CDR1 is SGHNT and CDR2 YYREEE (reference sequence). V lost 4 bases and J lost 0, with 4 bases in between. CDR3 size: 12 residues.